This TCR beta chain was sequenced in a study of T cells in localized non-small cell lung cancer. Sequenced by immunoSEQ multiplex PCR; TCRdb stores in-frame clones only, minus some. The data hold more than 15,000 clones, with 89% observed a single time. On this clone: What it binds is not known.

Overall study results and limits: In uninvolved adjacent lung, T cell clonality reached its highest value, exceeding tumor. Because sequencing included only one region (of the tumor), heterogeneity remains possible. Adjacent lung tissue had a median approximately 57 of the top 100 clones found in the tumor.

This CDR3 has 15 residues. V shed 6 bases, J shed 1 base, and the junction held 6 bases outside the gene matches. The germline CDR1 and CDR2 sequences are SGHTA and FQGNSA. The material was peripheral blood, obtained before any cancer treatment. The clonotype originates from a female donor aged 60 or older with stage III squamous cell lung carcinoma. This chain connects TRBV7-2 to TRBJ2-5, with 9 nucleotides matching TRBD1. This CDR3 is CASSRQGDGQETQYF. As DNA, the CDR3 is TGTGCCAGCAGTCGACAGGGGGACGGCCAAGAGACCCAGTACTTC.